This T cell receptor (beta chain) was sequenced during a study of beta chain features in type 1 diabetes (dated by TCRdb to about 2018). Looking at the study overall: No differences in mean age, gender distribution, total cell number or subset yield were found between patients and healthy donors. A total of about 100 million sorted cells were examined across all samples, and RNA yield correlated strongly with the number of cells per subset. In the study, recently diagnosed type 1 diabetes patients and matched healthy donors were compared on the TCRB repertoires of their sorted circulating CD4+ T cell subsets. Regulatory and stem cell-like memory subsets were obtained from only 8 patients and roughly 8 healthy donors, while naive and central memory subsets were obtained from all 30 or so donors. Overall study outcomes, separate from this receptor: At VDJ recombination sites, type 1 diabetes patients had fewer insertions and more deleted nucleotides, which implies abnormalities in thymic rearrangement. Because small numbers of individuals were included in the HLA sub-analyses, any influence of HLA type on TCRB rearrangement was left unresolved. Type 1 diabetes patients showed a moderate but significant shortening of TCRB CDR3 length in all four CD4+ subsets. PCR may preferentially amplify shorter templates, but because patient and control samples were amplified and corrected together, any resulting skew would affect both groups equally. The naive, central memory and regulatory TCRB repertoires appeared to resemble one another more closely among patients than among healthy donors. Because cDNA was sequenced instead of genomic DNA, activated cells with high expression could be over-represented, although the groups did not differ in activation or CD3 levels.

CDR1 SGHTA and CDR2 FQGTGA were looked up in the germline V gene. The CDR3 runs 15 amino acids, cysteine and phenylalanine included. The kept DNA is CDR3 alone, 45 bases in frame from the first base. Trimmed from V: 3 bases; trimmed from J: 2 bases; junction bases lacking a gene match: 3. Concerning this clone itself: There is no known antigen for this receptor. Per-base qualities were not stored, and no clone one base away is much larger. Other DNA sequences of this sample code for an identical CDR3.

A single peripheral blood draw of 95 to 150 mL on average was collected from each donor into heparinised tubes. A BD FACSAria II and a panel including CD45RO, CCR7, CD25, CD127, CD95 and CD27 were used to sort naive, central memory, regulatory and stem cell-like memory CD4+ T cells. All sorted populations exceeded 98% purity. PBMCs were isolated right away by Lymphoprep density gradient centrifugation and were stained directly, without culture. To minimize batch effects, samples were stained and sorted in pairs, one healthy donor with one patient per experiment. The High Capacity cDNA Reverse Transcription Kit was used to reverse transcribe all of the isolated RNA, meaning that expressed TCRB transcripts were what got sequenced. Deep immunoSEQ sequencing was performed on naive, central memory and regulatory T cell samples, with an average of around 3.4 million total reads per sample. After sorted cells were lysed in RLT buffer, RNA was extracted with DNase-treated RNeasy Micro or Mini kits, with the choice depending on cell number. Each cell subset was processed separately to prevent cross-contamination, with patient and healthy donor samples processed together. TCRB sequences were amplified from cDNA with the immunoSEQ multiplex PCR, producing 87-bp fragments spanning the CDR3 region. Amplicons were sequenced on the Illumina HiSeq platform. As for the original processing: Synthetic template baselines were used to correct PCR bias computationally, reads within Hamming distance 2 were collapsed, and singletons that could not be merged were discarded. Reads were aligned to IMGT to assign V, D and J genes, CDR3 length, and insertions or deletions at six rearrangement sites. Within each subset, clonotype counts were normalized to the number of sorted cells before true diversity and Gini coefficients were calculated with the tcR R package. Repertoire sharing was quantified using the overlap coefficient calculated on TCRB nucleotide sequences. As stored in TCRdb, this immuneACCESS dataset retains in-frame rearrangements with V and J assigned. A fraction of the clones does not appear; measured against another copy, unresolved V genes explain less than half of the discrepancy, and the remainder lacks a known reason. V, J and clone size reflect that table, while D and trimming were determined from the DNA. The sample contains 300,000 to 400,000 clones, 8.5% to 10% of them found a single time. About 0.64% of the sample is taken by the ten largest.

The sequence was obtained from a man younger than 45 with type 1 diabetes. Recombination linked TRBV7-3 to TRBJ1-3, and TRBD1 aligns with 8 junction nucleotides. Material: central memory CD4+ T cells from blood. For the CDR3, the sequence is CASSFGQGAGNTIYF. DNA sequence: TGTGCCAGCAGCTTCGGACAGGGAGCTGGAAACACCATATATTTT.